This T cell receptor (beta chain) was identified during a study of T-cell memory formation after mild COVID-19. Points from the study as a whole: The appearance of some responding clones in pre-infection memory suggested that cross-reactive memory joined.

In TCRdb, the 5' RACE reads were re-called with MiXCR into one record per CDR3 protein. The table lists 450,000 to 700,000 distinct CDR3 sequences, 18% of them singletons. CDR3 length equals 15 residues. V was pared by 5 bases and J by 1 base, with 7 bases of the junction left unmatched. Germline CDR1 and CDR2: SGHVS and FNYEAQ. As concerns this clonotype: Its target is unknown.

V usage is TRBV7-6 and J usage is TRBJ2-7; 8 nucleotides agree with TRBD2. The receptor was derived from an adult woman who had mild COVID-19 (a few samples of this study predate the infection). Cell type and time point are not known. Sequencing was done on a sample of PBMCs or a T cell subset sorted from them (not recorded which). In DNA, the CDR3 is TGTGCCAGCAGCACGACCGGGACTAGTTCCTACGAGCAGTACTTC. This encodes CASSTTGTSSYEQYF.